This section outlines one T cell receptor (beta chain) sequence together with its context. V dropped 6 bases and J dropped 5 bases, with 15 bases sitting between them. The CDR3 sequence is 14 residues long. Germline V gene data show CDR1 as SGHVS and CDR2 as FQNEAQ. As originally analysed: Amplification of reference gene primers was used by the study to estimate nucleated cell counts. Profiling relied on immunoSEQ multiplex PCR, and the TCRdb table lists in-frame clones only, not all of them. V, J and clone size derive from that table, while D and trimming were established from the DNA sequence. In the table there are 210,000 or so clones, 80% of which are singletons. The data are from a study of blood T cell repertoires in COVID-19. About the research overall: Acute and convalescent COVID-19 samples came from the United States, Italy and Spain. Nucleic acid was either cDNA or gDNA, and it came from T cells, B-cell-depleted T cells, or PBMCs.

The chain couples TRBV7-8 to TRBJ2-3; perhaps TRBD2 as D (5 bases). Input material: peripheral blood. The TCR originated in a human donor in a cohort sampled during active COVID-19. The CDR3 region has the DNA TGTGCCAGCAGACTAGTCGCTATGGTAGATACGCAGTATTTT. Protein sequence: CASRLVAMVDTQYF. The complete variable domain, with remaining parts taken from reference TRBV7-8 and TRBJ2-3, reads GAGVSQSPRYKVAKRGQDVALRCDPISGHVSLFWYQQALGQGPEFLTYFQNEAQLDKSGLPSDRFFAERPEGSVSTLKIQRTQQEDSAVYLCASRLVAMVDTQYFGPGTRLTVL.